These 32 T cell receptor beta chains came from one sample sequenced in a study of T cells after yellow fever vaccination. TCRdb itself ran the 5' RACE reads through MiXCR, one entry per CDR3 protein. This sample has about 550,000 distinct CDR3 sequences, with over 15% found just once. The specimen comprised PBMCs, sampled 15 days after the yellow fever booster vaccination. The source is a man aged 30-40 years who received the YFV17D yellow fever vaccine.

In this sample, this clonotype turned up a few times. This sequence joins TRBV20-1 and TRBJ1-4; 7 bases map to TRBD1. V was clipped by 3 bases and J by 7 bases; unmatched bases: 11. CDR1 and CDR2 from the germline V gene are DFQATT and SNEGSKA (reference sequence). This CDR3 is 15 amino acids long. CDR3 coding DNA: TGCAGTGCTAGGCCAGGGGGGAGGGGATTTGAAAAACTGTTTTTT. The encoded protein is CSARPGGRGFEKLFF.

The chain carries TRBV7-2 and TRBJ2-1; 11 nucleotides align to TRBD2. Germline lookup yields CDR1 SGHTA and CDR2 FQGNSA. The CDR3 is made up of 15 amino acids. The J segment lost 7 bases and the V segment lost 1 base, leaving 3 bases of the junction unmatched. In DNA, the CDR3 is TGTGCCAGCAGCTTAGAGTCTAGCGGGAGGAATGAGCAGTTCTTC. Protein product: CASSLESSGRNEQFF.

In its sample, this clonotype was seen a few times. The V and J genes are TRBV2 and TRBJ2-3; 9 bases line up with TRBD1. Per germline, CDR1 SNHLY and CDR2 FYNNEI. This CDR3 comprises 14 residues. Trimming cost V 10 bases and J 1 base; bases outside gene matches: 6. CDR3 DNA sequence: TGTGCCACCCTCCGGGACAGGGGCACAGATACGCAGTATTTT. It codes for CATLRDRGTDTQYF.

The chain combines TRBV6-2 or TRBV6-3 with TRBJ2-7, with TRBD2 matching 8 bases. There are 15 residues in the CDR3. The germline V gene has CDR1 MNHEY and CDR2 SVGEGT. J was trimmed by 2 bases and V by 5 bases; bases with no gene match: 8. The CDR3 DNA follows: TGTGCCAGCAGTAAACTAGCGGAGCTAACCTACGAGCAGTACTTC. Protein product: CASSKLAELTYEQYF.

There are many counts of this clonotype. J is TRBJ2-2 and V is TRBV7-2, with D uncertain. Trimming took off 5 bases at V and 3 bases at J, with 4 bases between the two ends. Looked up from germline, CDR1 is SGHTA and CDR2 is FQGNSA. CDR3 length: 12 residues. For the CDR3, the DNA is TGTGCCAGCAGCCACTACACCGGGGAGCTGTTTTTT. This encodes CASSHYTGELFF.

The chain joins TRBV6-1 to TRBJ1-6, with TRBD1 identical over 9 bases. Germline CDR1 is MNHNS and CDR2 is SASEGT. V trimming: 6 bases; J trimming: 5 bases; junction bases outside the gene matches: 11. The CDR3 extends over 17 amino acids. CDR3 sequence (DNA): TGTGCCAGCAGACCGGTAAAAACAGGGGGCCATAATTCACCCCTCCACTTT. It encodes CASRPVKTGGHNSPLHF.

The rearrangement links TRBV7-2 to TRBJ2-1; D is perhaps TRBD2 (6 bases). Trimming pared 1 base from V and 9 bases from J, leaving 13 bases between. This CDR3 has 14 amino acids. The germline CDR1 and CDR2 sequences are SGHTA and FQGNSA. The CDR3 spells CASSLVGGEPEQFF. In DNA form, the CDR3 reads TGTGCCAGCAGCTTAGTAGGAGGGGAGCCTGAGCAGTTCTTC.

This rearrangement joins TRBV7-8 to TRBJ2-7; no definite D call. Trimming cost V 6 bases and J 7 bases, with 13 bases left between them. Germline loops: CDR1 SGHVS, CDR2 FQNEAQ. The CDR3 loop spans 12 amino acids. This CDR3 reads CASSPPSREQYF. The CDR3 DNA reads TGTGCCAGCAGTCCCCCGTCGAGGGAGCAGTACTTC. Full variable domain (outside the CDR3, taken from reference TRBV7-8 and TRBJ2-7): GAGVSQSPRYKVAKRGQDVALRCDPISGHVSLFWYQQALGQGPEFLTYFQNEAQLDKSGLPSDRFFAERPEGSVSTLKIQRTQQEDSAVYLCASSPPSREQYFGPGTRLTVT.

This clonotype was counted a few times. The chain couples TRBV25-1 to TRBJ1-3; unclear D gene. CDR1 and CDR2 from the germline V gene are MGHDK and SYGVNS. The CDR3 runs to 13 residues. Deletions cut 2 bases from V and 4 bases from J, with 6 bases between. As DNA, the CDR3 is TGTGCCAGCAGTGAACGTCGAGGAAACACCATATATTTT. It codes for CASSERRGNTIYF.

V gene TRBV25-1 combines with J gene TRBJ2-5; D may be TRBD1 or TRBD2 (5 bases each). The CDR3 spans 15 residues. The germline V and J ends were trimmed by 0 bases and 5 bases, with 13 bases remaining between them. Germline CDR1 is MGHDK and CDR2 is SYGVNS. CDR3 region: CASSEYRDALETQYF. CDR3 DNA sequence: TGTGCCAGCAGTGAATATCGGGACGCACTGGAGACCCAGTACTTC. Together with reference TRBV25-1 and TRBJ2-5, the CDR3 gives the full variable domain: EADIYQTPRYLVIGTGKKITLECSQTMGHDKMYWYQQDPGMELHLIHYSYGVNSTEKGDLSSESTVSRIRTEHFPLTLESARPSHTSQYLCASSEYRDALETQYFGPGTRLLVL.

This clonotype showed up just a few times. The chain recombines TRBV7-2 with TRBJ1-1, with 7 bases fitting TRBD1. From germline, CDR1 is SGHTA and CDR2 FQGNSA. With V trimmed by 4 bases and J by 1 base, 3 bases remained unmatched. The CDR3 sequence is 14 residues long. The CDR3 loop reads CASSWGQKNTEAFF. In DNA, the CDR3 is TGTGCCAGCAGCTGGGGACAGAAGAACACTGAAGCTTTCTTT.

The chain employs TRBV20-1 and TRBJ2-2, with a possible D match to TRBD2 (5 bases). CDR1 and CDR2 from the germline V gene are DFQATT and SNEGSKA (reference sequence). V was trimmed by 3 bases and J by 2 bases, leaving 7 bases between them. The CDR3 consists of 13 residues. The CDR3 sequence is CSASWTNTGELFF. Written as DNA, the CDR3 is TGCAGTGCTAGCTGGACTAACACCGGGGAGCTGTTTTTT.

V usage is TRBV9 and J usage is TRBJ2-7; TRBD2 matches 12 bases. The CDR3 has 17 residues. Germline values: CDR1 SGDLS, CDR2 YYNGEE. V shed 0 bases and J 7 bases; nucleotides not matched to a gene: 11. CDR3 protein: CASSVVLTSGRVWEQYF. For the CDR3, the DNA is TGTGCCAGCAGCGTAGTTTTGACTAGCGGGAGAGTCTGGGAGCAGTACTTC.

The sample holds a few counts of this clonotype. This chain connects TRBV4-3 to TRBJ1-3; no clear D gene. Germline assignment: CDR1 LGHNA and CDR2 YSLEER. CDR3 length equals 16 residues. V was pared by 0 bases and J by 1 base, with 10 bases between. The CDR3 region has the DNA TGCGCCAGCAGCCAAGAGATTACGCAATCTGGAAACACCATATATTTT. It encodes CASSQEITQSGNTIYF.

V and J are TRBV6-5 and TRBJ2-6; possible D gene TRBD1, 6 bases. The CDR3 is 15 amino acids. V gave up 2 bases and J gave up 2 bases, with 7 bases separating them. Germline lookup yields CDR1 MNHEY and CDR2 SVGAGI. The CDR3 reads CASSYGQTGANVLTF. CDR3 sequence (DNA): TGTGCCAGCAGTTACGGACAGACTGGGGCCAACGTCCTGACTTTC.

The rearrangement uses TRBV20-1 and TRBJ2-1, with TRBD2 as a possible D gene (7 bases). Trimming shortened V by 3 bases and J by 9 bases, and 12 bases separated the two germline ends. This CDR3 is built from 12 residues. Germline values: CDR1 DFQATT, CDR2 SNEGSKA (reference sequence). DNA for the CDR3: TGCAGTGCTAGTCGGGGGGCTGGTGAGCAGTTCTTC. It codes for CSASRGAGEQFF.

This clonotype was seen more than once but under ten times. In DNA, the CDR3 is TGTGCCAGCATGCACGGGACCTACGAGCAGTACTTC. Translating it yields CASMHGTYEQYF. The chain couples TRBV2 to TRBJ2-7; D may be TRBD2 (5 bases). Trimming took 7 bases from V and 2 from J, leaving 9 bases between them. CDR1 is SNHLY and CDR2 is FYNNEI in the germline V gene. The CDR3 covers 12 residues.

The CDR3 protein is CASSRRGLAVADTQYF. The CDR3 region has the DNA TGTGCCAGCAGCCGAAGGGGACTAGCCGTTGCAGATACGCAGTATTTT. This chain links TRBV11-2 with TRBJ2-3, with 9 bases lining up with TRBD2. Germline V gene lookup returns CDR1 SGHAT and CDR2 FQNNGV. The V gene end was trimmed by 5 bases and the J gene end by 4 bases; junction bases not matched to a gene: 10. This CDR3 has 16 residues.

This clonotype was observed a few times. The chain couples TRBV7-9 to TRBJ2-3; D is ambiguous. Trimming took 1 base from V and 2 from J, leaving 10 bases between them. Germline CDR1 is SEHNR and CDR2 is FQNEAQ (reference sequence). The CDR3 extends over 15 amino acids. The CDR3 reads CASSLEATYTDTQYF. The CDR3 DNA follows: TGTGCCAGCAGCTTAGAGGCTACCTACACAGATACGCAGTATTTT.

In its sample, this clonotype was seen a few times. The V gene is TRBV7-2, the J gene TRBJ2-1; D is unresolved. V was trimmed by 1 base and J by 7 bases, leaving 11 bases between them. In germline, CDR1 is SGHTA, CDR2 FQGNSA. The CDR3 consists of 14 residues. This CDR3 reads CASSLDPGFNEQFF. As DNA, the CDR3 is TGTGCCAGCAGCTTAGACCCGGGTTTTAATGAGCAGTTCTTC.

This clonotype turned up a few times. The chain carries TRBV9 and TRBJ2-5, with D perhaps matching TRBD1 or TRBD2 (5 bases each). Germline V gene lookup returns CDR1 SGDLS and CDR2 YYNGEE. V gave up 3 bases and J gave up 2 bases, with 14 bases separating them. The CDR3 covers 15 residues. Here the CDR3 DNA reads TGTGCCAGCAGCGCCGGAGGCAGACAGCAAGAGACCCAGTACTTC. Translated: CASSAGGRQQETQYF.

CDR3 sequence (DNA): TGTGCCAGCAGTTACGGTCAAGTAACGGGGGAGCAGTACTTC. As protein: CASSYGQVTGEQYF. V is TRBV6-2 or TRBV6-3 and J is TRBJ2-7; D perhaps matches TRBD2 (5 bases). Trimming took off 2 bases at V and 7 bases at J, with 15 bases between the two ends. The length of the CDR3 is 14 residues. Per germline, CDR1 MNHEY and CDR2 SVGEGT.

The chain links TRBV19 to TRBJ1-5, with D perhaps matching TRBD1 (5 bases). V was shortened by 7 bases and J by 8 bases, with 15 bases between the two germline ends. The CDR3 runs to 13 residues. Germline assignment: CDR1 LNHDA and CDR2 SQIVND (reference sequence). The DNA of the CDR3 is TGTGCCAGTATGGGGGGAATTGTTGAGCCCCAGCATTTT. Protein sequence: CASMGGIVEPQHF. Looking up the rest from reference TRBV19 and TRBJ1-5 gives the full variable domain: DGGITQSPKYLFRKEGQNVTLSCEQNLNHDAMYWYRQDPGQGLRLIYYSQIVNDFQKGDIAEGYSVSREKKESFPLTVTSAQKNPTAFYLCASMGGIVEPQHFGDGTRLSIL.

The chain uses TRBV7-6 and TRBJ2-5; no clear D gene. CDR1 is SGHVS and CDR2 is FNYEAQ in the germline V gene. The CDR3 runs to 14 residues. Trimming took off 2 bases at V and 2 bases at J, with 9 bases between the two ends. The CDR3 DNA reads as TGTGCCAGCAGCTTAACGGGCTTGCAAGAGACCCAGTACTTC. Translation: CASSLTGLQETQYF.

This clonotype was seen more than once but under ten times. The V gene is TRBV15, the J gene TRBJ2-7; no definite D call. Germline V lookup: CDR1 LNHNV, CDR2 YYDKDF (reference sequence). Trimming took 1 base from V and 2 from J, leaving 12 bases between them. The CDR3 covers 15 residues. In nucleotides, the CDR3 is TGTGCCACCAGCAGAGTAGAAACAGTTACCTACGAGCAGTACTTC. This sequence encodes CATSRVETVTYEQYF.

This clonotype was found many times. V is TRBV27 and J is TRBJ2-2; D is perhaps TRBD1 or TRBD2 (5 bases each). Between the trimmed V and J ends, which lost 4 bases and 0 bases, there was a span of 6 bases. CDR1 and CDR2 from the germline V gene are MNHEY and SMNVEV (reference sequence). The CDR3 is 14 residues long. The CDR3 region is CASSSGPNTGELFF. The CDR3, as DNA: TGTGCCAGCAGTTCGGGACCGAACACCGGGGAGCTGTTTTTT.

This clonotype was observed a few times. This chain joins TRBV24-1 and TRBJ2-5, with D uncertain. In germline, CDR1 is KGHDR, CDR2 SFDVKD. Trimming pared 2 bases from V and 5 bases from J, leaving 5 bases between. The CDR3 runs to 12 residues. The CDR3 DNA reads TGTGCCACCAGTGATTATCTCGAGACCCAGTACTTC. Its translation: CATSDYLETQYF.

V gene TRBV6-5 combines with J gene TRBJ2-7; no firm D call. Germline V gene data show CDR1 as MNHEY and CDR2 as SVGAGI. This CDR3 is built from 14 residues. The V end lost 2 bases, the J end lost 7 bases, and 15 bases lay between the germline ends. The CDR3, as DNA: TGTGCCAGCAGTTACGATCCACGCAGAGGAGAGCAGTACTTC. Protein product: CASSYDPRRGEQYF.

The chain couples TRBV20-1 to TRBJ1-5, with 7 bases lining up with TRBD1. V shed 7 bases and J 3 bases; nucleotides not matched to a gene: 6. This CDR3 has 13 amino acids. Germline-derived CDR1 and CDR2 are DFQATT and SNEGSKA (reference sequence). In DNA, the CDR3 is TGCAGTGGGAGGGGACAGCTCAATCAGCCCCAGCATTTT. This gives the protein CSGRGQLNQPQHF.

This clonotype has more than one count but fewer than ten. Mismatch with germline at one junction end may stem from a read error. The V gene is TRBV7-9, the J gene TRBJ2-4; D is ambiguous. The CDR3 is 15 residues long. Germline-derived CDR1 and CDR2 are SEHNR and FQNEAQ (reference sequence). CDR3 DNA: TGTGCCAGCAGCCTACCCGCCGGAGCCAAAAACACTCAGTACTTC. It specifies CASSLPAGAKNTQYF. The entire variable domain, with the rest obtained from reference TRBV7-9 and TRBJ2-4, is as follows: DTGVSQNPRHKITKRGQNVTFRCDPISEHNRLYWYRQTLGQGPEFLTYFQNEAQLEKSRLLSDRFSAERPKGSFSTLEIQRTEQGDSAMYLCASSLPAGAKNTQYFGAGTRLSVL.

This clonotype was found a few times. The rearrangement uses TRBV4-2 and TRBJ2-3; D is uncertain. The CDR3 sequence is 13 residues long. Looked up from germline, CDR1 is LGHNA and CDR2 is YNFKEQ. Trimming removed 0 bases from V and 5 bases from J, with 6 bases in between. The CDR3 sequence: CASSQETGDTQYF. In nucleotides, the CDR3 is TGTGCCAGCAGCCAAGAAACCGGAGATACGCAGTATTTT.

This rearrangement joins TRBV14 to TRBJ2-3; D not resolved. Trimming took off 0 bases at V and 2 bases at J, with 15 bases between the two ends. Germline-derived CDR1 and CDR2 are SGHDN and FVKESK. The CDR3 runs 17 residues. The CDR3 DNA sequence: TGTGCCAGCAGCCAAGATGTAGGGCTTCTCCCCACAGATACGCAGTATTTT. Protein: CASSQDVGLLPTDTQYF.